The 27 T cell receptor beta chains presented below share a single source sample, sequenced in a study of Graves' ophthalmopathy and Graves' hyperthyroidism. As the template, RNA transcripts were used to amplify TCR beta CDR3 regions. Second-round multiplex PCR came after a first-round RT-PCR that employed HTBI primers. TCRdb reanalysed the multiplex PCR reads using MiXCR and keeps one entry per CDR3 protein. The table has 560,000 or so distinct CDR3 sequences, about 40% seen once; the top ten hold about 4.6%. Sequencing used peripheral blood or thyroid tissue (not recorded which). Receptor source: an adult man with Graves' hyperthyroidism.

Concerning this clonotype: No conserved phenylalanine or tryptophan ends this CDR3, so it is likely a read error. The V gene is TRBV20-1, the J gene TRBJ1-1; 8 bases line up with TRBD1. V gave up 3 bases and J gave up 4 bases; unmatched junction bases: 7. The CDR3 extends over 14 amino acids. CDR1 is DFQATT, CDR2 SNEGSKA, per germline (reference sequence). CDR3: CSASGQGGSTEAFL. The CDR3 coding sequence is TGCAGTGCTAGCGGACAGGGTGGAAGCACTGAAGCTTTCCTT.

This clonotype was detected a few times. The genes are TRBV9 and TRBJ2-2; tentative D call: TRBD1 (6 bases). The length of the CDR3 is 19 residues. The germline V and J ends were trimmed by 4 bases and 4 bases, with 26 bases remaining between them. Looked up from germline, CDR1 is SGDLS and CDR2 is YYNGEE. CDR3 in DNA: TGTGCCAGCAGCCGGGCCAGGGGATGGGGGAAAGGGGCCACCGGGGAGCTGTTTTTT. As protein: CASSRARGWGKGATGELFF.

This clonotype was observed at least ten times. V usage is TRBV7-2 and J usage is TRBJ2-6; maybe TRBD2 (6 bases). CDR3 length: 17 residues. Germline V gene sequence: CDR1 SGHTA, CDR2 FQGNSA. Trimming took 5 bases from V and 4 from J, leaving 18 bases between them. CDR3 loop: CASSPPFGSSGANVLTF. CDR3 in DNA: TGTGCCAGCAGCCCCCCTTTCGGGAGTTCCGGGGCCAACGTCCTGACTTTC.

This clonotype was recorded at least ten times. The rearrangement joins TRBV29-1 to TRBJ2-7, with a possible D match to TRBD1 (5 bases). The CDR3 contains 12 residues. The germline V and J ends were trimmed by 1 base and 2 bases, with 6 bases remaining between them. Germline V lookup: CDR1 SQVTM, CDR2 ANQGSEA. The CDR3 is CSVEVGAYEQYF. CDR3 DNA sequence: TGCAGCGTTGAAGTAGGGGCCTACGAGCAGTACTTC.

This clonotype was detected ten times or more. The chain employs TRBV28 and TRBJ1-1; D call uncertain. Deletions cut 6 bases from V and 0 bases from J, with 11 bases between. CDR1 is MDHEN, CDR2 SYDVKM, per germline. This CDR3 contains 14 residues. CDR3 coding DNA: TGTGCCAGCAGGAGAAGAGGGATGAACACTGAAGCTTTCTTT. This sequence encodes CASRRRGMNTEAFF.

This clonotype came up many times. This sequence joins TRBV2 and TRBJ1-1; D not certain. The CDR3 totals 13 residues. Germline assignment: CDR1 SNHLY and CDR2 FYNNEI. The CDR3 nucleotides are TGTCCGACGAGGAGGAGTTTGAACACTGAAGCTTTCTTT. Amino acids: CPTRRSLNTEAFF. The complete variable domain, with remaining parts taken from reference TRBV2 and TRBJ1-1, reads EPEVTQTPSHQVTQMGQEVILRCVPISNHLYFYWYRQILGQKVEFLVSFYNNEISEKSEIFDDQFSVERPDGSNFTLKIRSTKLEDSAMYFCPTRRSLNTEAFFGQGTRLTVV.

This clonotype was recorded at least ten times. Sequence at one end of the junction differs from germline and may be a read error. This chain joins TRBV29-1 and TRBJ1-3; 8 bases are a match to TRBD1. The CDR3 length is 13 residues. In germline, CDR1 is SQVTM, CDR2 ANQGSEA. As DNA, the CDR3 is TGCAGCGTCGAAGACAGGGGTAGTGACACCATATATTTT. Amino acid sequence: CSVEDRGSDTIYF.

This clonotype came up once. The chain joins TRBV10-3 to TRBJ2-7; 8 positions match TRBD1. The ends lost 4 bases at V and 2 bases at J; junction bases unmatched: 4. Germline V gene data show CDR1 as ENHRY and CDR2 as SYGVKD. CDR3 length equals 14 residues. CDR3 sequence (DNA): TGTGCCATCAGTGCGTCGACAGGGGCCTACGAGCAGTACTTC. As protein: CAISASTGAYEQYF.

V usage is TRBV29-1 and J usage is TRBJ1-2, with 9 bases identical to TRBD1. The CDR3 length is 12 residues. After removal of 7 bases from V and 7 bases from J, the junction contained 7 bases not matched to a gene. CDR1 and CDR2 (germline): SQVTM, ANQGSEA. In DNA form, the CDR3 reads TGCAGCGCCACCGGACAGGGGCCTGGCTACACCTTC. Amino acid sequence: CSATGQGPGYTF.

The chain recombines TRBV7-9 with TRBJ2-7; 11 positions agree with TRBD1. V was clipped by 6 bases and J by 3 bases; unmatched bases: 10. This CDR3 region has 16 residues. Germline V lookup: CDR1 SEHNR, CDR2 FQNEAQ (reference sequence). CDR3 nucleotides: TGTGCCAGCAGGTCGTCCGGGGACAGGGGGGACTACGAGCAGTACTTC. Translated: CASRSSGDRGDYEQYF.

This clonotype has a handful of counts. V and J are TRBV19 and TRBJ1-5; D possibly corresponds to TRBD1 (6 bases). The CDR3 is 15 residues long. Germline CDR1 is LNHDA and CDR2 is SQIVND (reference sequence). V was pared by 9 bases and J by 0 bases, with 15 bases between. The CDR3: CASLTGTHSNQPQHF. In DNA form, the CDR3 reads TGTGCCAGCTTAACAGGGACACATAGCAATCAGCCCCAGCATTTT.

The V gene is TRBV7-9, the J gene TRBJ1-6; TRBD1 matches at 8 bases. The ends lost 8 bases at V and 7 bases at J; junction bases unmatched: 10. This CDR3 is 15 amino acids long. The germline V gene has CDR1 SEHNR and CDR2 FQNEAQ (reference sequence). The DNA of the CDR3 is TGTGCCAGCGACAAAAGCGCAGGGGGCAATTCACCCCTCCACTTT. Translating gives CASDKSAGGNSPLHF.

The chain couples TRBV20-1 to TRBJ1-2, with 11 bases lining up with TRBD1. Germline CDR1 reads DFQATT; CDR2 reads SNEGSKA (reference sequence). J gave up 6 bases and V 5 bases, and 5 bases lay outside the gene matches. The CDR3 sequence is 13 residues long. The CDR3 DNA reads TGCAGTGCTCCGGGACAGGGGGACGATGGCTACACCTTC. Its translation: CSAPGQGDDGYTF.

This clonotype came up many times. This sequence joins TRBV15 and TRBJ2-7; 11 positions agree with TRBD1. The CDR3 length is 16 residues. The germline V gene encodes CDR1 LNHNV and CDR2 YYDKDF (reference sequence). The junction had 2 bases not matched to a gene; V was cut back by 1 base and J by 0 bases. CDR3 nucleotides: TGTGCCACCAGCAGAGCCGGGACAGGGGGCTCCTACGAGCAGTACTTC. This codes for CATSRAGTGGSYEQYF. The complete variable domain, with remaining parts taken from reference TRBV15 and TRBJ2-7, reads DAMVIQNPRYQVTQFGKPVTLSCSQTLNHNVMYWYQQKSSQAPKLLFHYYDKDFNNEADTPDNFQSRRPNTSFCFLDIRSPGLGDTAMYLCATSRAGTGGSYEQYFGPGTRLTVT.

This clonotype was seen once. With a much larger clone just one base away, this may be a read error. This rearrangement joins TRBV12-3 or TRBV12-4 to TRBJ1-1; D not resolved. This CDR3 is built from 16 residues. CDR3 in DNA: TGTGCCAGCAGTTTAGGTCCGGGAACGCTCAACACTGGAGCTTTCTTT. Encoded protein: CASSLGPGTLNTGAFF.

V is TRBV19 and J is TRBJ1-2, with 9 positions matching TRBD1. The CDR3 runs 17 residues. Germline CDR1 and CDR2: LNHDA and SQIVND (reference sequence). The trim removed 4 bases at V and 1 base at J, leaving 10 bases unmatched. The CDR3 DNA reads as TGTGCCAGTAGTAGAACAGGGGGCCCGGTTTATAACTATGGCTACACCTTC. This codes for CASSRTGGPVYNYGYTF.

The chain has TRBV29-1 and TRBJ2-7, with 10 bases that match TRBD2. The CDR3 sequence is 14 residues long. The germline V gene has CDR1 SQVTM and CDR2 ANQGSEA. V trimming: 0 bases; J trimming: 6 bases; junction bases outside the gene matches: 5. CDR3 in amino acids: CSVEDLAGASEQYF. The DNA for the CDR3 is TGCAGCGTTGAAGATCTAGCGGGAGCATCCGAGCAGTACTTC.

Turning to this clonotype: A clone one base away is much larger, so this may be a read error. This chain uses TRBV29-1 with TRBJ2-7; D assignment may be TRBD1 or TRBD2 (5 bases each). Trimming cost V 6 bases and J 2 bases, with 17 bases left between them. There are 14 residues in the CDR3. Looked up from germline, CDR1 is SQVTM and CDR2 is ANQGSEA. CDR3 residues: CSVKTRDPPYEQYF. The CDR3 nucleotides are TGCAGCGTGAAAACCAGGGACCCTCCCTACGAGCAGTACTTC.

The count of this clonotype is one. A junction boundary mismatches the germline segment, possibly from a read error. This chain uses TRBV5-5 with TRBJ1-4; D perhaps matches TRBD1 (6 bases). The length of the CDR3 is 17 residues. The germline CDR1 and CDR2 sequences are SGHKS and YYEKEE (reference sequence). CDR3 amino acids: CASSLSVSGAGGEKLFF. The CDR3 DNA reads as TGCGCCAGCAGCTTGTCTGTGTCAGGGGCCGGAGGTGAAAAACTGTTTTTT. Variable domain in full (rest from reference TRBV5-5 and TRBJ1-4): DAGVTQSPTHLIKTRGQQVTLRCSPISGHKSVSWYQQVLGQGPQFIFQYYEKEERGRGNFPDRFSARQFPNYSSELNVNALLLGDSALYLCASSLSVSGAGGEKLFFGSGTQLSVL.

V usage is TRBV11-2 and J usage is TRBJ1-2; 9 positions match TRBD1. V lost 4 bases, J lost 4 bases, and 10 bases stayed unmatched. The CDR3 has 16 amino acids. Germline lookup yields CDR1 SGHAT and CDR2 FQNNGV. The CDR3 reads CASSSQNRDRVYGYTF. The CDR3 nucleotides read TGTGCCAGCAGCTCTCAAAACCGGGACAGGGTCTATGGCTACACCTTC.

The rearrangement links TRBV24-1 to TRBJ2-5; the D gene is possibly TRBD1 (5 bases). Germline V gene lookup returns CDR1 KGHDR and CDR2 SFDVKD. This CDR3 region has 13 residues. The CDR3 DNA is TGTGCAACGGACACCCGGAGAGGAGAGACCCAGTACTTC. It is translated as CATDTRRGETQYF.

This clonotype has ten or more counts. The chain is built from TRBV6-5 and TRBJ2-7; the D call may be TRBD1 or TRBD2 (6 bases each). Trimming stripped 6 bases from V and 4 bases from J, with 16 bases between. The CDR3 runs 14 residues. Germline assignment: CDR1 MNHEY and CDR2 SVGAGI. This chain's CDR3 is CASRRLGGRYEQYF. For the CDR3, the DNA is TGTGCCAGCAGGCGACTCGGGGGCAGGTACGAGCAGTACTTC.

The table lists this clonotype with many counts. This chain links TRBV7-2 with TRBJ2-7, with D maybe TRBD2 (5 bases). In germline, CDR1 is SGHTA, CDR2 FQGNSA. The CDR3 is 14 residues long. Trimming left V 8 bases short and J 0 bases short, with 14 bases between. The CDR3 region is CASGPGSFSYEQYF. The CDR3 DNA is TGTGCCAGCGGCCCGGGATCTTTCTCCTACGAGCAGTACTTC. The variable domain in full, completed from reference TRBV7-2 and TRBJ2-7, reads GAGVSQSPSNKVTEKGKDVELRCDPISGHTALYWYRQSLGQGLEFLIYFQGNSAPDKSGLPSDRFSAERTGGSVSTLTIQRTQQEDSAVYLCASGPGSFSYEQYFGPGTRLTVT.

In the case of this clonotype: Just one base apart from a much larger clone, this may be a read error. The chain has TRBV7-9 and TRBJ2-2; the D gene is possibly TRBD2 (5 bases). The CDR3 covers 14 residues. The ends were cut back, 8 bases at V and 5 bases at J, with 15 bases in the middle. Germline CDR1 is SEHNR and CDR2 is FQNEAQ (reference sequence). The CDR3 sequence: CASVPRADTGELFF. CDR3 nucleotide sequence: TGTGCCAGCGTACCGAGGGCGGATACCGGGGAGCTGTTTTTT.

As regards this clonotype: This may be a read error, as it is one base from a much larger clone. The V and J genes are TRBV6-1 and TRBJ1-1, with D possibly matching TRBD1 (5 bases). Germline V gives CDR1 MNHNS, CDR2 SASEGT. This CDR3 contains 13 residues. CDR3 in amino acids: CASGSVADTEAIF. For the CDR3, the DNA is TGTGCCAGCGGCTCGGTTGCGGACACTGAAGCTATCTTT.

Many counts were recorded for this clonotype. The gene calls are TRBV7-2 and TRBJ1-2; 7 bases are shared with TRBD1. The CDR3 loop spans 15 amino acids. Germline trimming cut 4 bases from V and 7 bases from J; bases unmatched to any gene: 12. CDR1 and CDR2 (germline): SGHTA, FQGNSA. The CDR3 region is CASSSLQGEGSGYTF. CDR3 DNA: TGTGCCAGCAGCTCCTTGCAGGGGGAGGGAAGTGGCTACACCTTC.

This clonotype was seen a few times. The chain is built from TRBV6-1 and TRBJ1-3; D is undetermined. V lost 6 bases, J lost 0 bases, and 12 bases lay in between. Germline V gene sequence: CDR1 MNHNS, CDR2 SASEGT. The CDR3 length is 15 residues. The CDR3 DNA reads TGTGCCAGCAGCCCAAATCCCACCTCTGGAAACACCATATATTTT. Protein: CASSPNPTSGNTIYF.